This TCR beta chain was obtained from a study of shared clonotypes between healthy human individuals. On the study more broadly: CD4 naive and memory got three plates each, CD8 naive two, CD8 memory one. General study results and limits: The genetic and exposure-history diversity represented was limited by few donors. Clonotypes shared by all four sorted-subset donors had higher generation probabilities than non-shared clonotypes.

Measured with immunoSEQ multiplex PCR; TCRdb has only the in-frame clones, and not every one. The sample consists of just over 2,000,000 clones, about 95% of them appearing once. The CDR3 runs 10 residues. Trimming cost V 9 bases and J 6 bases, with 5 bases left between them. Germline V lookup: CDR1 SGHVS, CDR2 FNYEAQ. Naivety among CD8 cells was defined by CD45RO negativity and positive CCR7 selection, thereby excluding terminally differentiated effector memory CD45RA+ cells. With respect to this clone: Antigen: not known.

The sequenced sample was naive CD8+ T cells sorted from blood. The chain recombines TRBV7-6 with TRBJ2-2; no clear D. The origin of this receptor is a man aged 18 to 30 in good health. CDR3 region: CASGAGELFF. In DNA form, the CDR3 reads TGTGCCAGTGGAGCCGGGGAGCTGTTTTTT. The complete variable domain, with remaining parts taken from reference TRBV7-6 and TRBJ2-2, reads GAGVSQSPRYKVTKRGQDVALRCDPISGHVSLYWYRQALGQGPEFLTYFNYEAQQDKSGLPNDRFSAERPEGSISTLTIQRTEQRDSAMYRCASGAGELFFGEGSRLTVL.